Listed below are T cell receptor beta chains from one sample, sequenced in a study of Ad26.COV2.S vaccination and SARS-CoV-2 variants. Sequencing used immunoSEQ multiplex PCR; TCRdb keeps in-frame clones, though not all of them. There are approximately 280,000 clones in the sample; over 75% occur only once, and over 2.5% lies in the top ten. This specimen consisted of peripheral blood, obtained in a trial of Ad26.COV2.S vaccine versus placebo. The receptors here all came from a person between 18 and 60 years old who received the Ad26.COV2.S COVID-19 vaccine or a placebo. The CDR3 runs from the conserved cysteine through the conserved F or W. A D gene is named only where the DNA matches it firmly. Expanded clones get a size class; other rows say once, few or many, or leave the size out.

len	v_gene	j_gene	abundance	d_gene	CDR3nt	CDR3aa
13	TRBV5-1	TRBJ2-2	once	TRBD2	TGCGCCAGCAGAGCGGGAAACACCGGGGAGCTGTTTTTT	CASRAGNTGELFF
18	TRBV4-1	TRBJ2-6	.	TRBD1	TGCGCCAGCAGAAACTTCCGGGACAGGGACTCTGGGGCCAACGTCCTGACTTTC	CASRNFRDRDSGANVLTF
12	TRBV12-3/TRBV12-4	TRBJ1-2	few	.	TGTGCCAGCAGTTTATCTAGGGGTGGCTACACCTTC	CASSLSRGGYTF
14	TRBV3-1/TRBV3-2	TRBJ1-2	.	.	TGTGCCAGCAGCCCCCCGGACCGGCGGGATGGCTACACCTTC	CASSPPDRRDGYTF
14	TRBV7-9	TRBJ2-7	once	.	TGTGCCAGCAGCTTAGACCCAGGGGTGGGGGAGCAGTACTTC	CASSLDPGVGEQYF
13	TRBV30	TRBJ1-2	.	TRBD1	TGTGCCTGGAGTGCGACAGGGCGTTTGAGCTACACCTTC	CAWSATGRLSYTF
17	TRBV7-9	TRBJ2-3	.	.	TGTGCCAGCAGCGGAGGAGGGAGAGCGATAGACACAGATACGCAGTATTTT	CASSGGGRAIDTDTQYF
12	TRBV19	TRBJ1-1	.	.	TGTGCCAGTAGTATTCCGGACACTGAAGCTTTCTTT	CASSIPDTEAFF
13	TRBV29-1	TRBJ1-4	.	.	TGCAGCGTTGTAGACACCGAGGGGGTAAAACTGTTTTTT	CSVVDTEGVKLFF
15	TRBV3-1/TRBV3-2	TRBJ1-5	.	.	TGTGCCAGCAGTCTTACGGTGGGGGGAAATCAGCCCCAGCATTTT	CASSLTVGGNQPQHF
14	TRBV6-2/TRBV6-3	TRBJ1-2	.	TRBD1	TGTGCCAGCAGTAGTGGGACAGGGGCCTATGGCTACACCTTC	CASSSGTGAYGYTF
15	TRBV6-5	TRBJ1-1	once	TRBD1	TGTGCCAGCAGTTCCTCCGGGACAGACTACACTGAAGCTTTCTTT	CASSSSGTDYTEAFF
15	TRBV5-1	TRBJ1-1	.	TRBD1	TGCGCCAGCAGCCGGGACAGGGGTCTGGGGACTGAAGCTTTCTTT	CASSRDRGLGTEAFF
14	TRBV7-2	TRBJ1-5	.	TRBD1	TGTGCCAGCAGCTTAGACAGGGGATTCCAGCCCCAGCATTTT	CASSLDRGFQPQHF
13	TRBV12-3/TRBV12-4	TRBJ2-7	.	.	TGTGCCAGCAGTTTTTCAGCGAGGCACGAGCAGTACTTC	CASSFSARHEQYF
14	TRBV4-1	TRBJ2-4	.	.	TGCGCCAGCAGCCTGACACTAGCCAAAAACATTCAGTACTTC	CASSLTLAKNIQYF
13	TRBV6-5	TRBJ1-1	.	.	TGTGCCAGCAACCGGGATCCCATCTCTGAAGCTTTCTTT	CASNRDPISEAFF
13	TRBV2	TRBJ1-2	.	.	TGTGCCAGCACCCGGGGAGACCTATCCGGCTACACCTTC	CASTRGDLSGYTF